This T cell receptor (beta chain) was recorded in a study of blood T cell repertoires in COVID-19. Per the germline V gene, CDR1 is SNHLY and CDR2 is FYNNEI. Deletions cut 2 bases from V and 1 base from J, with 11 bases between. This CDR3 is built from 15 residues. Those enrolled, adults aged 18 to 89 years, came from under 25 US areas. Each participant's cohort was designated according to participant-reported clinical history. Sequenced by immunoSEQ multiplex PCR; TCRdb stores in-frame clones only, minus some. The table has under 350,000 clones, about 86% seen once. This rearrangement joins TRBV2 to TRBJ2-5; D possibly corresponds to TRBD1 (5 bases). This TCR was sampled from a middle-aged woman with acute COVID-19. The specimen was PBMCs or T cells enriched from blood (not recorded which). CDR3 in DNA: TGTGCCAGCAGTGAATTGGGGCGGAGCCAAGAGACCCAGTACTTC. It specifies CASSELGRSQETQYF.